This T cell receptor beta chain was sequenced during a study of T cell clonality in common variable immunodeficiency. The sample holds many counts of this clone. Its target is unknown. The sequenced fragment ends 3 residues before the CDR3 boundary, so the rest is inferred from the germline J gene. TCRdb's copy holds only in-frame clones and misses some; the assay was immunoSEQ multiplex PCR. This repertoire holds 45,000 to 70,000 clones, and none appear only once. V shed 1 base and J shed 3 bases, with 10 bases lying between them. Germline-derived CDR1 and CDR2 are SGHTA and FQGNSA. The CDR3 contains 15 residues. Findings and caveats of the study: What drives increased CVID clonality needs T cell subpopulation sequencing. Shared TCRbeta clones were fewer between CVID subjects than controls.

Material: peripheral blood mononuclear cells. This sequence originates from a person aged 18 to 75 in good health. The chain couples TRBV7-2 to TRBJ1-5; D uncertain. The part of the CDR3 DNA that was read is TGTGCCAGCAGCTTAGTAGGTAGGGCCAATCAGCCC. Residues: CASSLVGRANQP. The CDR3 reads in full as CASSLVGRANQPQHF.